Listed below are T cell receptor beta chains from one sample, sequenced in a study of shared clonotypes between healthy human individuals. TCRdb keeps only in-frame clones here, not all; method: immunoSEQ multiplex PCR. The repertoire holds 2 million to 2.5 million clones, with 80% to 95% as singletons. The source material was naive CD4+ T cells from PBMCs. Receptors were obtained from a man aged 18 to 30 in good health. Some clones in this sample may be carry-over from other donors' samples. CDR3s include the opening cysteine and the closing phenylalanine or tryptophan. D genes are given only for firm matches. Clone size is given for some rows only: seen once, a few or many times, or a class if the clone is expanded.

j_call	v_call	clone_size	d_call	cdr3_nt	cdr3_aa
TRBJ2-5	TRBV4-1	.	.	TGCGCCAGCAGCCAAGGGCCCTACAGAGAGACCCAGTACTTC	CASSQGPYRETQYF
TRBJ2-1	TRBV20-1	.	.	TGCAGTGCTAGATCTAATGAGCAGTTCTTC	CSARSNEQFF
TRBJ1-4	TRBV9	.	.	TGTGCCAGCACCCTAGGTTTGGAAGGTGAAAAACTGTTTTTT	CASTLGLEGEKLFF
TRBJ1-3	TRBV30	.	.	TGTGCCTGGGTAGAATCGAGTGGAAACACCATATATTTT	CAWVESSGNTIYF
TRBJ2-7	TRBV6-1	.	.	TGTGCCAGCAGTCTCCGCTTGAGAGAGGATGAGCAGTACTTC	CASSLRLREDEQYF
TRBJ2-2	TRBV9	.	TRBD2	TGTGCCAGCAGCCCCCACCACGCCGGGACTAGTGGCACCGGGGAGCTGTTTTTT	CASSPHHAGTSGTGELFF
TRBJ1-2	TRBV30	.	.	TGTGCCTGGAGGCGGAGGACAGTTGGTGGCTACACCTTC	CAWRRRTVGGYTF
TRBJ1-4	TRBV27	.	.	TGTGCCAGCAGTTTTTTAGGCGCAGACGAAAAACTGTTTTTT	CASSFLGADEKLFF
TRBJ2-1	TRBV4-1	.	.	TGCGCCAGCAGCCAAGATAATTACGGGCCCACCGTCTTC	CASSQDNYGPTVF
TRBJ2-5	TRBV7-2	.	.	TGTGCCAGCAGCCGGGGTGCCCAAGAGACCCAGTACTTC	CASSRGAQETQYF
TRBJ2-3	TRBV28	.	TRBD2	TGTGCCAGCAGTACCCGGGAGGGCCAGGCAGATACGCAGTATTTT	CASSTREGQADTQYF
TRBJ2-7	TRBV29-1	.	TRBD2	TGCAGCGTTGAGTCGTATGGTTTGGGGGGGACCTACGAGCAGTACTTC	CSVESYGLGGTYEQYF
TRBJ2-6	TRBV30	.	.	TGTGCCTGGAAACAGAGAACAGGGGAGGGCGGGGCCAACGTCCTGACTTTC	CAWKQRTGEGGANVLTF
TRBJ2-7	TRBV5-4	.	.	TGTGCCAGCAGCTTGGAGGCTGGAGGCGAGCAGTACTTC	CASSLEAGGEQYF
TRBJ1-5	TRBV4-1	.	.	TGCGCCAGCAGCCAGGTTTTTAGCAATCAGCCCCAGCATTTT	CASSQVFSNQPQHF
TRBJ1-4	TRBV28	.	TRBD1	TGTGCCAGCAGGTCGCTAGCGGGACAGGGGAATGAAAAACTGTTTTTT	CASRSLAGQGNEKLFF
TRBJ2-7	TRBV18	.	.	TGTGCCAGCTCACCCCTCGCGGGACAGCTGGATTCCTACGAGCAGTACTTC	CASSPLAGQLDSYEQYF
TRBJ2-5	TRBV28	.	.	TGTGCCAGCAGGACCGGGGGAGAGACCCAGTACTTC	CASRTGGETQYF
TRBJ2-7	TRBV19	.	TRBD1	TGTGCCAGTAGTACTCGTGGACAGGGACAGGGTAATTACGAGCAGTACTTC	CASSTRGQGQGNYEQYF
TRBJ2-7	TRBV6-6	.	TRBD1	TGTGCCAGCACCATATCCTGGGACAGTTCCTACGAGCAGTACTTC	CASTISWDSSYEQYF
TRBJ1-5	TRBV7-2	few	.	TGTGCCAGCAGCTTTGACGGTAGCAATCAGCCCCAGCATTTT	CASSFDGSNQPQHF
TRBJ2-7	TRBV5-1	.	.	TGCGCCAGCAGTGGCCAGGGGGGTTCCTACGAGCAGTACTTC	CASSGQGGSYEQYF
TRBJ2-4	TRBV7-9	.	.	TGTGCCAGCAGCCCCCAGGACAGTCTAGCCAAAAACATTCAGTACTTC	CASSPQDSLAKNIQYF
TRBJ2-7	TRBV19	.	.	TGTGCCAGTAGTATCCCAGGCACCTACGAGCAGTACTTC	CASSIPGTYEQYF
TRBJ2-5	TRBV18	.	.	TGTGCCAGCTCGCCCGGGACCCAAGAGACCCAGTACTTC	CASSPGTQETQYF
TRBJ1-2	TRBV28	.	.	TGTGCCAGCAGTGATGACGGGCGATCTAACTATGGCTACACCTTC	CASSDDGRSNYGYTF
TRBJ2-2	TRBV28	.	.	TGTGCCAGCAGTTCAAATACCGGGGAGCTGTTTTTT	CASSSNTGELFF
TRBJ2-7	TRBV6-5	.	.	TGTGCCAGCAGTTATGGGGGCACTTACGAGCAGTACTTC	CASSYGGTYEQYF
TRBJ2-7	TRBV6-6	.	.	TGTGCCAGCAGCCGATCAGGGTACTACGAGCAGTACTTC	CASSRSGYYEQYF
TRBJ2-5	TRBV5-4	few	.	TGTGCCAGCAGCTTGGGGCTCGCTCAAGAGACCCAGTACTTC	CASSLGLAQETQYF
TRBJ2-3	TRBV7-3	.	.	TGTGCCAGCAGCTTACATACGCAGTATTTT	CASSLHTQYF
TRBJ2-7	TRBV19	.	.	TGTGCCAGTAGTATGGGGCCCGCCTACGAGCAGTACTTC	CASSMGPAYEQYF
TRBJ2-7	TRBV4-3	.	TRBD2	TGCGCCAGCAGCCAAGATGGGACTAGCGGGAGCTACGAGCAGTACTTC	CASSQDGTSGSYEQYF
TRBJ1-1	TRBV6-5	.	.	TGTGCCAGCAGTTACTCGCTGGGGACGGTGAACACTGAAGCTTTCTTT	CASSYSLGTVNTEAFF
TRBJ1-1	TRBV5-1	.	.	TGCGCCAGCAGCTTGGGCTATTTGGGGGGCACTGAAGCTTTCTTT	CASSLGYLGGTEAFF
TRBJ2-5	TRBV6-5	.	TRBD2	TGTGCCAGCAGTTCGAGCGGGAGAGCGTACCAAGAGACCCAGTACTTC	CASSSSGRAYQETQYF
TRBJ2-7	TRBV6-5	.	TRBD1	TGTGCCAGCAGTAACCGGGACAGAGACGCCTACGAGCAGTACTTC	CASSNRDRDAYEQYF
TRBJ1-4	TRBV4-1	.	.	TGCGCCAGCAGCACGACAGGCCGAGAAAAACTGTTTTTT	CASSTTGREKLFF
TRBJ1-4	TRBV7-9	.	TRBD1	TGTGCCAGCAGCTCCCTCCTACAGGGGCTTAATGAAAAACTGTTTTTT	CASSSLLQGLNEKLFF
TRBJ1-5	TRBV29-1	.	.	TGCAGCGTAGGACCGAGCGGGCATAGCAATCAGCCCCAGCATTTT	CSVGPSGHSNQPQHF
TRBJ2-7	TRBV14	.	.	TGTGCCAGCAGCAGCCAAGGACTCCGTTACGAGCAGTACTTC	CASSSQGLRYEQYF
TRBJ2-7	TRBV5-1	.	TRBD1	TGCGCCAGCAGCTTGTATGGGACAGGGACAAACGAGCAGTACTTC	CASSLYGTGTNEQYF
TRBJ1-4	TRBV19	.	TRBD1	TGTGCCACCTCCCACCGGGGACAGGGCGGGGATGAAAAACTGTTTTTT	CATSHRGQGGDEKLFF
TRBJ2-7	TRBV18	.	.	TGTGCCAGCTCACCCGAATACGAGCAGTACTTC	CASSPEYEQYF
TRBJ2-5	TRBV9	.	.	TGTGCCAGCAGCCGGGGGCTAGAGACCCAGTACTTC	CASSRGLETQYF
TRBJ2-5	TRBV4-1	.	TRBD2	TGCGCCAGCAGCCAAGTTCGTGCTAGCGGGAGAGAGACCCAGTACTTC	CASSQVRASGRETQYF